Following are 24 T cell receptor beta chains from one sample sequenced in a study of beta chain features in type 1 diabetes. Isolated RNA was reverse transcribed in full, so expressed TCRB transcripts were sequenced. Libraries were prepared by immunoSEQ multiplex PCR; TCRdb keeps only in-frame clonotypes and omits some of them. The sample contains 95,000 to 150,000 clones, around 15% of which appear only once. No antigen has been assigned to these receptors. General observations from the study: Shortening of TCRB CDR3s, moderate but significant, appeared in all four CD4+ subsets of Type 1 diabetes patients.

The sequenced sample consisted of central memory CD4+ T cells from blood. The source of these receptors is a man younger than 40 with type 1 diabetes.

The table lists this clone with a count of one. The chain employs TRBV7-8 and TRBJ2-7, with D possibly being TRBD2 (5 bases). The CDR3 extends over 15 amino acids. The germline V gene encodes CDR1 SGHVS and CDR2 FQNEAQ. Trimming removed 2 bases from V and 7 bases from J, with 18 bases in between. The chain's CDR3 is CASSLMGFTTSEQYF. The DNA of the CDR3 is TGTGCCAGCAGCTTAATGGGGTTTACTACTAGTGAGCAGTACTTC.

V is TRBV2 and J is TRBJ2-5; 7 bases align to TRBD1. From germline, CDR1 is SNHLY and CDR2 FYNNEI. Germline trimming cut 7 bases from V and 1 base from J; bases unmatched to any gene: 3. The CDR3 has 13 amino acids. CDR3 residues: CASNGQAQETQYF. The CDR3 DNA sequence: TGTGCCAGCAATGGACAGGCCCAAGAGACCCAGTACTTC.

This clone was picked up many times. The J gene is TRBJ2-1, the V gene TRBV13, with D maybe TRBD1 (6 bases). The CDR3 runs 16 residues. Trimming pared 2 bases from V and 5 bases from J, leaving 16 bases between. The germline V gene has CDR1 PRHDT and CDR2 FYEKMQ (reference sequence). For the CDR3, the DNA is TGTGCCAGCAGCTTAAAACAGGGATTTATCGACAATGAGCAGTTCTTC. Translation gives CASSLKQGFIDNEQFF.

This clone has more than one count but fewer than ten. CDR3 sequence reads: CASSESGRAEEQYF. CDR3 nucleotide sequence: TGTGCCAGCAGTGAATCAGGCAGGGCGGAAGAGCAGTACTTC. The chain has TRBV25-1 and TRBJ2-7; the D gene is possibly TRBD1 (5 bases). Germline V lookup: CDR1 MGHDK, CDR2 SYGVNS. V was cut by 1 base and J by 7 bases, with 14 bases left in between. CDR3 length: 14 residues.

The chain has TRBV7-9 and TRBJ1-6; D is uncertain. The ends were cut back, 1 base at V and 11 bases at J, with 6 bases in the middle. CDR3 length: 12 amino acids. Germline-derived CDR1 and CDR2 are SEHNR and FQNEAQ (reference sequence). CDR3 sequence reads: CASSLEYPPLHF. The CDR3 nucleotides read TGTGCCAGCAGCTTAGAATATCCACCCCTCCACTTT.

This clone was seen only a few times. The genes are TRBV6-6 and TRBJ1-5, with 7 bases matching TRBD1. Germline CDR1 MNHNY, CDR2 SVGAGI (reference sequence). The V segment lost 2 bases and the J segment 4 bases; nucleotides outside the gene matches: 5. The CDR3 extends over 15 amino acids. CDR3 in DNA: TGTGCCAGCAGTTACGTTACAGGGGAAAATCAGCCCCAGCATTTT. This encodes CASSYVTGENQPQHF.

This chain connects TRBV11-2 to TRBJ2-3; D unclear. Germline loops: CDR1 SGHAT, CDR2 FQNNGV. The CDR3 covers 15 residues. Trimming pared 4 bases from V and 3 bases from J, leaving 14 bases between. CDR3 residues: CASSSSLKGTDTQYF. DNA of the CDR3: TGTGCCAGCAGCTCCTCACTTAAGGGTACAGATACGCAGTATTTT.

There are a few counts of this clone. The chain carries TRBV5-1 and TRBJ2-3; possible D gene TRBD2, 5 bases. This CDR3 is 18 amino acids long. Germline CDR1 reads SGHRS; CDR2 reads YFSETQ. Between the trimmed V and J ends, which lost 2 bases and 4 bases, there was a span of 23 bases. CDR3 sequence reads: CASSFSDGPSTRADTQYF. The CDR3 DNA reads TGCGCCAGCAGCTTTTCGGATGGACCATCAACTAGGGCAGATACGCAGTATTTT.

This clone showed up just a few times. V and J are TRBV2 and TRBJ2-4, with TRBD2 matching 11 bases. Germline V gene data show CDR1 as SNHLY and CDR2 as FYNNEI. The V segment lost 6 bases and the J segment 5 bases; nucleotides outside the gene matches: 3. The CDR3 is 14 residues long. The CDR3 region is CASRLLAGENIQYF. The CDR3 DNA is TGTGCCAGCAGACTACTAGCGGGGGAAAACATTCAGTACTTC. Full variable domain (missing parts from reference TRBV2 and TRBJ2-4): EPEVTQTPSHQVTQMGQEVILRCVPISNHLYFYWYRQILGQKVEFLVSFYNNEISEKSEIFDDQFSVERPDGSNFTLKIRSTKLEDSAMYFCASRLLAGENIQYFGAGTRLSVL.

This chain joins TRBV7-9 and TRBJ1-3; D uncertain. Looked up from germline, CDR1 is SEHNR and CDR2 is FQNEAQ (reference sequence). Trimming cost V 6 bases and J 0 bases, with 9 bases left between them. CDR3 length: 14 residues. Here the CDR3 DNA reads TGTGCCAGCAGTGGACTCAACTCTGGAAACACCATATATTTT. The encoded protein is CASSGLNSGNTIYF.

This clone was recorded a few times. The rearrangement links TRBV6-5 to TRBJ1-2, with D possibly TRBD1 on 6 matching bases. Trimming shortened V by 4 bases and J by 7 bases, and 22 bases separated the two germline ends. Germline lookup yields CDR1 MNHEY and CDR2 SVGAGI. CDR3 length: 16 residues. CDR3 in amino acids: CASSSLGRGNVIGYTF. The CDR3 DNA is TGTGCCAGCAGTTCCTTGGGGAGGGGGAACGTCATTGGCTACACCTTC.

This clone was counted only a few times. The chain recombines TRBV27 with TRBJ2-3; 7 bases match TRBD2. The CDR3 has 14 residues. Germline CDR1 and CDR2: MNHEY and SMNVEV (reference sequence). V dropped 2 bases and J dropped 3; count of bases not matched to a gene: 2. In nucleotides, the CDR3 is TGTGCCAGCAGTTTACAGCGGGGAACAGATACGCAGTATTTT. It yields the protein CASSLQRGTDTQYF.

This clone was seen more than once but under ten times. V is TRBV29-1 and J is TRBJ1-2, with 7 bases identical to TRBD1. The CDR3 sequence is 13 residues long. CDR1 is SQVTM, CDR2 ANQGSEA, per germline. The V segment lost 6 bases and the J segment 3 bases; nucleotides outside the gene matches: 7. DNA for the CDR3: TGCAGCGTATCGACAGGGTCCGACTATGGCTACACCTTC. Protein product: CSVSTGSDYGYTF.

The chain is built from TRBV18 and TRBJ2-5; possible D gene TRBD1, 6 bases. Per the germline V gene, CDR1 is KGHSH and CDR2 is LQKENI. Trimming stripped 3 bases from V and 2 bases from J, with 19 bases between. The CDR3 contains 17 residues. The CDR3 region has the DNA TGTGCCAGCTCACCGGGCTCGTCTAAAAGGGGGCAAGAGACCCAGTACTTC. It is translated as CASSPGSSKRGQETQYF.

The chain uses TRBV18 and TRBJ1-5; 8 positions match TRBD1. From germline, CDR1 is KGHSH and CDR2 LQKENI. The CDR3 is 15 residues long. With V trimmed by 2 bases and J by 2 bases, 2 bases remained unmatched. CDR3 sequence reads: CASSPTGQGNQPQHF. DNA of the CDR3: TGTGCCAGCTCACCAACGGGACAGGGCAATCAGCCCCAGCATTTT. Full variable domain (remainder filled in from reference TRBV18 and TRBJ1-5): NAGVMQNPRHLVRRRGQEARLRCSPMKGHSHVYWYRQLPEEGLKFMVYLQKENIIDESGMPKERFSAEFPKEGPSILRIQQVVRGDSAAYFCASSPTGQGNQPQHFGDGTRLSIL.

V usage is TRBV30 and J usage is TRBJ2-1, with 11 nucleotides matching TRBD1. The CDR3 spans 15 residues. Germline V gives CDR1 GTSNPN, CDR2 SVGIG (reference sequence). Trimming cost V 7 bases and J 7 bases; bases outside gene matches: 12. The CDR3 loop is CAYLRVGQGGNEQFF. As DNA, the CDR3 is TGTGCCTACCTCAGGGTGGGACAGGGGGGTAATGAGCAGTTCTTC.

This clone has more than one count but fewer than ten. Other DNA sequences in the same sample also yield this CDR3. This chain uses TRBV9 with TRBJ1-1, with D possibly being TRBD1 (5 bases). Trimming pared 3 bases from V and 1 base from J, leaving 7 bases between. The CDR3 totals 13 residues. CDR1 is SGDLS and CDR2 is YYNGEE in the germline V gene. The CDR3 protein is CASSAGQNTEAFF. The CDR3, as DNA: TGTGCCAGCAGCGCTGGACAGAACACTGAAGCTTTCTTT.

This clone was seen more than once but under ten times. The chain employs TRBV2 and TRBJ1-6; D perhaps matches TRBD1 (5 bases). There are 15 residues in the CDR3. Germline V CDR1 and CDR2: SNHLY, FYNNEI. Trimming left V 5 bases short and J 7 bases short, with 15 bases between. The DNA for the CDR3 is TGTGCCAGCAGTCTAGACAGACCTGGGAATTCACCCCTCCACTTT. Protein sequence: CASSLDRPGNSPLHF.

The chain joins TRBV28 to TRBJ1-5, with D hard to call. Germline CDR1 is MDHEN and CDR2 is SYDVKM. Between the trimmed V and J ends, which lost 5 bases and 7 bases, there was a span of 9 bases. CDR3 length: 12 amino acids. This CDR3 reads CASSPLGQPQHF. CDR3 DNA sequence: TGTGCCAGCAGTCCCCTAGGGCAGCCCCAGCATTTT.

V and J are TRBV6-5 and TRBJ1-2, with D possibly being TRBD1 (6 bases). This CDR3 has 13 amino acids. Trimming took 6 bases from V and 2 from J, leaving 10 bases between them. CDR1 and CDR2 from the germline V gene are MNHEY and SVGAGI. The CDR3 bases are TGTGCCAGCAGGCCTGACAGGAACTATGGCTACACCTTC. Residues: CASRPDRNYGYTF.

This clone has a handful of counts. The rearrangement uses TRBV5-6 and TRBJ2-7; D is ambiguous. V lost 2 bases, J lost 0 bases, and 15 bases lay in between. This CDR3 region has 16 residues. Germline loops: CDR1 SGHDT, CDR2 YYEEEE. CDR3 amino acids: CASSFTAITASYEQYF. The CDR3 nucleotides read TGTGCCAGCAGCTTCACCGCGATTACAGCCTCCTACGAGCAGTACTTC.

In its sample, this clone was seen a few times. This rearrangement joins TRBV5-1 to TRBJ1-6, with 9 positions matching TRBD1. This CDR3 spans 15 amino acids. Trimming at V came to 4 bases and at J to 9 bases, leaving 8 bases not matched to a gene. Germline V CDR1 and CDR2: SGHRS, YFSETQ. The CDR3 loop is CASSQDRGTGSPLHF. CDR3 nucleotides: TGCGCCAGCAGCCAGGACAGGGGAACAGGTTCACCCCTCCACTTT. Looking up the rest from reference TRBV5-1 and TRBJ1-6 gives the full variable domain: KAGVTQTPRYLIKTRGQQVTLSCSPISGHRSVSWYQQTPGQGLQFLFEYFSETQRNKGNFPGRFSGRQFSNSRSEMNVSTLELGDSALYLCASSQDRGTGSPLHFGNGTRLTVT.

This clone was found many times. V gene TRBV6-5 combines with J gene TRBJ2-7; the D gene is possibly TRBD2 (6 bases). V shed 2 bases and J shed 3 bases, with 14 bases lying between them. Germline-derived CDR1 and CDR2 are MNHEY and SVGAGI. The CDR3 consists of 15 residues. The CDR3 reads CASSYDTSRGYEQYF. The CDR3 region has the DNA TGTGCCAGCAGTTACGATACTAGCCGGGGCTACGAGCAGTACTTC.

There are a few counts of this clone. This rearrangement joins TRBV5-1 to TRBJ2-5, with D tentatively TRBD2 (5 bases). With 5 bases removed from V and 2 bases from J, the gap between germline ends came to 13 bases. Per the germline V gene, CDR1 is SGHRS and CDR2 is YFSETQ. The CDR3 is made up of 14 amino acids. The CDR3 DNA reads TGCGCCAGCAGTCCCCGGGGAGCACAAGAGACCCAGTACTTC. It translates to CASSPRGAQETQYF.